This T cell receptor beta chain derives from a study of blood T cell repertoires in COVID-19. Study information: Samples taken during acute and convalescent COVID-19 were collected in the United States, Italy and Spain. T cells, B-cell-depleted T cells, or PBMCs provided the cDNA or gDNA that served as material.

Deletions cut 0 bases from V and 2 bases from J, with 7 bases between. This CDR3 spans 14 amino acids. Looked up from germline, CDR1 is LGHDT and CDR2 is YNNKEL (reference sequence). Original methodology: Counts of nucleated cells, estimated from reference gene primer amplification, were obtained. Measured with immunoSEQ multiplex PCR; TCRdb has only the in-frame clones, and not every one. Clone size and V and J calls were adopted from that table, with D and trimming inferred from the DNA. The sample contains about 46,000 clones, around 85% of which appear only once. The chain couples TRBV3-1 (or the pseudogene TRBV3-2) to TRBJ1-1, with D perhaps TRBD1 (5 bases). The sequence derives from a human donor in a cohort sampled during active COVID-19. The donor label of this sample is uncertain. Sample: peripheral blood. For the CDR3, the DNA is TGTGCCAGCAGCCAAGATCAGGGAAACACTGAAGCTTTCTTT. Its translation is CASSQDQGNTEAFF.